This is a list of T cell receptor beta chains from one sample in a study of shared clonotypes between healthy human individuals. Produced via immunoSEQ multiplex PCR; TCRdb's table is partial and in-frame only. The table has over a million clones, around 78% seen once; the top ten hold approximately 0.5%. Sequences were obtained from memory CD4+ T cells from PBMCs. These receptors were collected from a young man in good health. Some clones in this sample may be carry-over from other donors' samples. CDR3s include the opening cysteine and the closing phenylalanine or tryptophan. Each record gives: J gene, clone size, D gene, V gene, CDR3 DNA, CDR3 protein. D genes are given only for firm matches. A clone size is listed for some rows: how often the clone was seen (once, few, many), or a class if it is expanded.

TRBJ1-1	.	.	TRBV15	TGTGCCACCAGCAGAGTACAGAGGAACACTGAAGCTTTCTTT	CATSRVQRNTEAFF
TRBJ2-3	.	.	TRBV11-2	TGTGCCAGCAGCTTAGCCGGAGGGCCGACAGATACGCAGTATTTT	CASSLAGGPTDTQYF
TRBJ2-3	.	TRBD2	TRBV4-1	TGCGCCAGCAGCCCCCAGCCCAACCGACTAGCGGCAGATACGCAGTATTTT	CASSPQPNRLAADTQYF
TRBJ2-5	.	.	TRBV27	TGTGCCAGCACACCGAGATGGGGAAAGGAGACCCAGTACTTC	CASTPRWGKETQYF
TRBJ1-3	once	.	TRBV10-3	TGTGCCATCAACCTAGGGTCTGGAAACACCATATATTTT	CAINLGSGNTIYF
TRBJ2-4	.	.	TRBV5-1	TGCGCCAGCAGCCGCCGTGTAGGGGAAAACATTCAGTACTTC	CASSRRVGENIQYF
TRBJ2-2	.	TRBD1	TRBV6-5	TGTGCCAGCAGGGGACAGGGATTTACCGGGGAGCTGTTTTTT	CASRGQGFTGELFF
TRBJ2-1	.	TRBD1	TRBV28	TGTGCCAGCAGCTCAGGGGGCGGCAATGAGCAGTTCTTC	CASSSGGGNEQFF
TRBJ2-2	.	TRBD2	TRBV28	TGTGCCAGCAGTTTGAGGATAGCGGGAGCCGGGGAGCTGTTTTTT	CASSLRIAGAGELFF
TRBJ1-2	few	.	TRBV29-1	TGCAGCGTTGAAGTGTCTGGAGGTAATGGCTACACCTTC	CSVEVSGGNGYTF
TRBJ1-2	.	.	TRBV10-3	TGTGCCATCAGGGACAGCCTCTCTAACTATGGCTACACCTTC	CAIRDSLSNYGYTF
TRBJ1-4	.	.	TRBV7-2	TGTGCCAGTACACGCGCAACTAATGAAAAACTGTTTTTT	CASTRATNEKLFF
TRBJ1-2	.	TRBD1	TRBV28	TGTGCCAGCACCCGGACAGGGATTGACTATGGCTACACCTTC	CASTRTGIDYGYTF
TRBJ2-7	.	.	TRBV18	TGTGCCAGCTCACTCCGGGACGCCCCCCGAAGCGAGCAGTACTTC	CASSLRDAPRSEQYF
TRBJ1-4	few	.	TRBV18	TGTGCCAGCTCACCACGGGCAGGGGATGAAAAACTGTTTTTT	CASSPRAGDEKLFF
TRBJ2-3	once	.	TRBV2	TGTGCCAGCAGTGATGGGACATTCGCCGTGGATACGCAGTATTTT	CASSDGTFAVDTQYF
TRBJ2-3	.	.	TRBV5-1	TGCGCCAGCAGCTTGGCGCTAGTGACAGATACGCAGTATTTT	CASSLALVTDTQYF
TRBJ1-1	.	.	TRBV7-9	TGTGCCAGCAGCCAGGGACGTCTAGGAGCTGAAGCTTTCTTT	CASSQGRLGAEAFF
TRBJ2-7	.	TRBD2	TRBV5-1	TGCGCCAGCAGCCTGGCCGGGCGGGAGGGCTCCTACGAGCAGTACTTC	CASSLAGREGSYEQYF
TRBJ2-6	few	.	TRBV28	TGTGCCACCCGTTCTCCGTCTGGGGCCAACGTCCTGACTTTC	CATRSPSGANVLTF
TRBJ1-2	.	.	TRBV4-1	TGCGCCAGCAGCCAAGATCTCTTGGACCGGGGGTACACCTTC	CASSQDLLDRGYTF
TRBJ2-5	.	.	TRBV29-1	TGCAGCGTTGTAGGAAGGGCCGAGACCCAGTACTTC	CSVVGRAETQYF
TRBJ2-5	.	.	TRBV6-1	TGTGCCAGCAGTTTAGGGGGGGCGTACCAAGAGACCCAGTACTTC	CASSLGGAYQETQYF
TRBJ2-3	.	.	TRBV5-1	TGCGCCAGCAGCTTGACCCGGATATTCACAGATACGCAGTATTTT	CASSLTRIFTDTQYF
TRBJ1-4	once	.	TRBV5-1	TGCGCCAGCACCCTGGGTTACCCCAATGAAAAACTGTTTTTT	CASTLGYPNEKLFF
TRBJ1-2	few	.	TRBV29-1	TGCAGCGTTGAGACCGCTTCTGAGGATGGCTACACCTTC	CSVETASEDGYTF
TRBJ2-2	.	.	TRBV5-3	TGTGCCAGAAGCTCGAATTACACCGGGGAGCTGTTTTTT	CARSSNYTGELFF
TRBJ1-2	.	TRBD1	TRBV29-1	TGCAGCTTCCGACAGGGGGCTAACTATGGCTACACCTTC	CSFRQGANYGYTF
TRBJ2-7	.	.	TRBV18	TGTGCCAGCTCAGCTCCGGGATTAAACTCCTACGAGCAGTACTTC	CASSAPGLNSYEQYF
TRBJ2-7	.	.	TRBV9	TGTGCCAGCAGCGTAGGCCCGACCGCTAATTACGAGCAGTACTTC	CASSVGPTANYEQYF
TRBJ1-1	.	TRBD1	TRBV7-8	TGTGCCAGCAGCGGCGGGGTACAGGGGACGGCTGAAGCTTTCTTT	CASSGGVQGTAEAFF
TRBJ2-2	once	TRBD1	TRBV2	TGTGCCAGCAAAGAGGACAGGGGACCCGGGGAGCTGTTTTTT	CASKEDRGPGELFF
TRBJ1-4	.	.	TRBV5-4	TGTGCCAGCAGCCCCGAGGGCAGGGGTGAAAAACTGTTTTTT	CASSPEGRGEKLFF
TRBJ1-1	few	TRBD1	TRBV5-5	TGTGCCAGCAGCTGGACAGGGGGCGGCGTCGCCACTGAAGCTTTCTTT	CASSWTGGGVATEAFF
TRBJ1-3	few	TRBD1	TRBV15	TGTGCCACCAGCAGCCCCGGGACAGTCCGAAACACCATATATTTT	CATSSPGTVRNTIYF
TRBJ2-5	.	TRBD2	TRBV30	TGTGCCTGGGAAGCGGGAGGGGCAGAGACCCAGTACTTC	CAWEAGGAETQYF
TRBJ2-5	.	.	TRBV29-1	TGCAGCGTTGCGAGAGGGTCGGAGACCCAGTACTTC	CSVARGSETQYF
TRBJ2-7	.	.	TRBV7-9	TGTGCCAGCAGCAGGGAAACAGGGAGTCGCATCGAGCAGTACTTC	CASSRETGSRIEQYF
TRBJ2-5	.	.	TRBV29-1	TGCAGCGTTGATAAAGGGTCGAGCCCTAGGTACTTC	CSVDKGSSPRYF
TRBJ2-7	.	.	TRBV5-1	TGCGCCAGCAGCTATGACAGACCCTACGAGCAGTACTTC	CASSYDRPYEQYF
TRBJ1-2	.	TRBD1	TRBV27	TGTGCCAGCAGTTCACTTGGGTCAGGGGGATGGAGAGGCTACACCTTC	CASSSLGSGGWRGYTF
TRBJ2-5	.	.	TRBV15	TGTGCCACCAGCAGAGATCAGGAGACTAGAGTCAGAGAGACCCAGTACTTC	CATSRDQETRVRETQYF
TRBJ2-2	.	.	TRBV30	TGTGCCTGGAGTAGGGGCCCGTCCGGGGAGCTGTTTTTT	CAWSRGPSGELFF
TRBJ2-1	.	.	TRBV9	TGTGCCAGCAGCGTATTCAGCGTTACCTACAATGAGCAGTTCTTC	CASSVFSVTYNEQFF
TRBJ2-7	once	.	TRBV4-3	TGCGCCAGCAGCCAAGATGTCACGACCTCGCGGTACTTC	CASSQDVTTSRYF
TRBJ2-5	.	.	TRBV5-1	TGCGCCAGCAGACTGACGACGGAAGAGACCCAGTACTTC	CASRLTTEETQYF
TRBJ2-7	.	TRBD1	TRBV27	TGTGCCAGCAGCCGAACCGGGACAGGGCCGTACGAGCAGTACTTC	CASSRTGTGPYEQYF
TRBJ2-7	.	.	TRBV2	TGTGCCAGCAGCCCAGCCTGGGCTATGAACGAGCAGTACTTC	CASSPAWAMNEQYF
TRBJ2-5	.	TRBD2	TRBV6-1	TGTGCCAGCAGTGAAGGAGTGGCGGGAGGGCATAGAGAGACCCAGTACTTC	CASSEGVAGGHRETQYF
TRBJ2-3	few	.	TRBV7-3	TGTGCCAGCAGCTCAAACTCGGCCCCAGATACGCAGTATTTT	CASSSNSAPDTQYF
TRBJ2-1	.	.	TRBV5-1	TGCGCCAGCAGCGAGCTGGGCGGGAACTACAATGAGCAGTTCTTC	CASSELGGNYNEQFF
TRBJ1-2	.	.	TRBV28	TGTGCCAGCAGTTTAGACGGACGGGGCTATGGCTACACCTTC	CASSLDGRGYGYTF
TRBJ2-7	.	TRBD2	TRBV27	TGTGCCAGCAGTCCGGGGCTAGCGGACTCCTACGAGCAGTACTTC	CASSPGLADSYEQYF
TRBJ2-7	once	TRBD2	TRBV25-1	TGTGCCAGCGGCCGAGGGGCGGGAGGGTCCTACGAGCAGTACTTC	CASGRGAGGSYEQYF